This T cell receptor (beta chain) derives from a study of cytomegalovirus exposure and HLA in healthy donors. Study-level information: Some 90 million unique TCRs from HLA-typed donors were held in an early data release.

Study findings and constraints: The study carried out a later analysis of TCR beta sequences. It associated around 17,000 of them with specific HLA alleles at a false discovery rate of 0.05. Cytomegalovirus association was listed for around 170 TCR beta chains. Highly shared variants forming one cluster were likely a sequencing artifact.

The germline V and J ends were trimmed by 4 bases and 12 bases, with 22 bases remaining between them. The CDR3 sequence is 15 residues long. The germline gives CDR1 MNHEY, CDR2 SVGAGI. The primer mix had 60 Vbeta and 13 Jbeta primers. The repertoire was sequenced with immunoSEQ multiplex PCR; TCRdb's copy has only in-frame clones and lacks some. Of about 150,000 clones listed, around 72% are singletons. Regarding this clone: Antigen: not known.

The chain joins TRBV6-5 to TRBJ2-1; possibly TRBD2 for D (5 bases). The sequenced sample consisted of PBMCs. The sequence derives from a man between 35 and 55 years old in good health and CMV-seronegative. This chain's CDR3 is CASSLSEATGFGQFF. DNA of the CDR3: TGTGCCAGCAGTTTAAGCGAAGCAACGGGATTTGGGCAGTTCTTC.